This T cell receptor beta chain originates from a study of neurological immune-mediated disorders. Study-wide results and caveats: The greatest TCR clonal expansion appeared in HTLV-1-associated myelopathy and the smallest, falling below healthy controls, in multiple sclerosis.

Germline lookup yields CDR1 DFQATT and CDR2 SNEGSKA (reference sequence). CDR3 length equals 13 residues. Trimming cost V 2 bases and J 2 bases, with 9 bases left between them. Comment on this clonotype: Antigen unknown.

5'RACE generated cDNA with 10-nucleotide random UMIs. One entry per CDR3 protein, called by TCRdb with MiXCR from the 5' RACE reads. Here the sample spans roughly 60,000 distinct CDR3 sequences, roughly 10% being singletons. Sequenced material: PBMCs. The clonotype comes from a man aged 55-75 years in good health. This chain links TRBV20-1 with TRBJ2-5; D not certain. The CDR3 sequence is CSARWPVQETQYF. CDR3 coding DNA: TGCAGTGCTAGATGGCCAGTACAAGAGACCCAGTACTTC.